This T cell receptor beta chain stems from a study of technical replicates of blood from a handful of donors. Method: immunoSEQ multiplex PCR; TCRdb's copy keeps in-frame clones and lacks some. Among about 81,000 clones listed, around 90% were seen once. This CDR3 contains 13 residues. The germline V gene has CDR1 MDHEN and CDR2 SYDVKM. The V gene lost 8 bases and the J gene lost 7 bases, with 18 bases spanning the gap. The receptor comes from a human donor in good health. This rearrangement joins TRBV28 to TRBJ2-7; D remains ambiguous. Sequencing input: T cells isolated from PBMCs. This CDR3 reads CASGSGTSREQYF. CDR3 nucleotide sequence: TGTGCCAGCGGGTCAGGAACCTCTCGGGAGCAGTACTTC.